The source of this TCR beta chain is a study of blood T cells in healthy people across ages. Sample-barcoded 5' priming and a J-beta primer mix drove a second PCR of roughly 7 to 11 cycles. TCRdb independently ran MiXCR on the 5' RACE reads; one entry per CDR3 protein. The sample records about 1.4 million distinct CDR3 sequences, around 59% being singletons. The sample holds a few counts of this clonotype. CDR1 and CDR2 from the germline V gene are SGHTA and FQGNSA. The CDR3 has 16 residues. Trimming removed 1 base from V and 4 bases from J; junction bases left unmatched: 5. This TCR was sampled from a man aged 18 to 29 in good health. The genes are TRBV7-2 and TRBJ2-1; 9 bases line up with TRBD2. Sequencing used blood. For the CDR3, the DNA is TGTGCCAGCAGCTTAGTGGGTAGCGGGGGTTACAATGAGCAGTTCTTC. It specifies CASSLVGSGGYNEQFF.